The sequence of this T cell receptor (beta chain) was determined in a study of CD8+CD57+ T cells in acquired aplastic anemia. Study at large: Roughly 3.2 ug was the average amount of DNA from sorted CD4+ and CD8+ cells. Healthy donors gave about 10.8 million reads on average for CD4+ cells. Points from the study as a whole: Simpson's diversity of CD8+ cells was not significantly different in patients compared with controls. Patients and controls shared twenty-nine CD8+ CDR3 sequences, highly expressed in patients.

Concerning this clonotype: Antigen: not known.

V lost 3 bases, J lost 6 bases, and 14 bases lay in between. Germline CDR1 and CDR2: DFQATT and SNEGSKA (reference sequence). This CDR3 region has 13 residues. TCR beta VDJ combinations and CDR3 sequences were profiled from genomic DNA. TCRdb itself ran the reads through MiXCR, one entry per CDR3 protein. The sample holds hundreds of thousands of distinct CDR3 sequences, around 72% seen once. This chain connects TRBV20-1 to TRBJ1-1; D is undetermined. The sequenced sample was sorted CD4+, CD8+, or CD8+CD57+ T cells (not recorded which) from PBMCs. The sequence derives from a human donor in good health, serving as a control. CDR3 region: CSASRRGEAEAFF. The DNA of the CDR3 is TGCAGTGCTAGCCGCCGGGGAGAGGCTGAAGCTTTCTTT.